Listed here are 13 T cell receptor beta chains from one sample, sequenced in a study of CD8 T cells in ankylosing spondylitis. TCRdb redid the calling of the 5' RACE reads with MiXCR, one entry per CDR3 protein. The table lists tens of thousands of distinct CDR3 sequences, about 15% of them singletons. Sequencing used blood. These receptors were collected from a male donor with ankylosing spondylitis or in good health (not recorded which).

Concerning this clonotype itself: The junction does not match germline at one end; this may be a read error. The CDR3 DNA reads TGTGCCAGCAGTATTGGTCCAGGGACGTCAACCGGGGAGCTGTTTTTT. Amino acid sequence: CASSIGPGTSTGELFF. The genes are TRBV19 and TRBJ2-2; D possibly uses TRBD1 or TRBD2 (5 bases each). Germline CDR1 and CDR2: LNHDA and SQIVND (reference sequence). The CDR3 spans 16 residues.

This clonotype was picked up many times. This CDR3 reads CASSMTSYGYTF. CDR3 in DNA: TGTGCCAGCAGTATGACCAGCTATGGCTACACCTTC. The chain recombines TRBV28 with TRBJ1-2; D not resolved. Trimming shortened V by 5 bases and J by 4 bases, and 8 bases separated the two germline ends. Germline V CDR1 and CDR2: MDHEN, SYDVKM. This CDR3 contains 12 residues.

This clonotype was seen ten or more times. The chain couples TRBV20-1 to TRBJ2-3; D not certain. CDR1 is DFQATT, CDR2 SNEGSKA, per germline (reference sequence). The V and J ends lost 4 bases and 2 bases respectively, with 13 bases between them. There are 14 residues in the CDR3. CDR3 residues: CSAIPGRVTDTQYF. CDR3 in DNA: TGCAGTGCTATTCCGGGTCGGGTCACAGATACGCAGTATTTT.

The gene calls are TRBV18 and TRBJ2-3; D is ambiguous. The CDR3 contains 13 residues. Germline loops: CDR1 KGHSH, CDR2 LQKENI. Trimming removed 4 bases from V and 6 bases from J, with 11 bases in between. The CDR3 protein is CASSLINEDTQYF. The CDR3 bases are TGTGCCAGCTCACTCATTAACGAGGATACGCAGTATTTT.

The CDR3 spells CASSPVGGTYGYTF. The CDR3 nucleotides are TGTGCCAGCAGTCCCGTCGGGGGCACCTATGGCTACACCTTC. The chain has TRBV27 and TRBJ1-2; D may be TRBD1 (6 bases). The V gene's germline CDR1 is MNHEY and CDR2 SMNVEV (reference sequence). Trimming left V 5 bases short and J 4 bases short, with 14 bases between. This CDR3 region has 14 residues.

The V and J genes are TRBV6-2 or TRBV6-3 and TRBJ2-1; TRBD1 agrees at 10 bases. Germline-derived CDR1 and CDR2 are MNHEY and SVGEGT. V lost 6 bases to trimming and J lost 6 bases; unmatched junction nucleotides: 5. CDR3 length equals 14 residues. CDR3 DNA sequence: TGTGCCAGCAGCCGGGACAGGGGATTCAATGAGCAGTTCTTC. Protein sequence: CASSRDRGFNEQFF.

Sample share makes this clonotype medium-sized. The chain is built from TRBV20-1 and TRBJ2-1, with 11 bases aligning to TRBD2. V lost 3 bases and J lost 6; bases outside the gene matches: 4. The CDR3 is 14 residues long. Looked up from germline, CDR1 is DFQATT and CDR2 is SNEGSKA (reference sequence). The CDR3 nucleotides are TGCAGTGCTAGGGGGACTAGCGGTATCAATGAGCAGTTCTTC. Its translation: CSARGTSGINEQFF.

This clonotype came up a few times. CDR3 loop: CASSPGTATNEKLFF. CDR3 in DNA: TGTGCCAGCAGCCCCGGAACGGCAACTAATGAAAAACTGTTTTTT. The gene calls are TRBV7-9 and TRBJ1-4; no clear D. CDR3 length equals 15 residues. Germline assignment: CDR1 SEHNR and CDR2 FQNEAQ (reference sequence). Trimming left V 5 bases short and J 0 bases short, with 10 bases between.

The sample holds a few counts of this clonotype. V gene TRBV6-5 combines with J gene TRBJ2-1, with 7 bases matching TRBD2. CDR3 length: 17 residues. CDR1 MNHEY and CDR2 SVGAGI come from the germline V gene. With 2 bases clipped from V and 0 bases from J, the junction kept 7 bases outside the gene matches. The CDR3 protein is CASSYRGREFSYNEQFF. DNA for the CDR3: TGTGCCAGCAGTTACCGAGGGCGGGAGTTCTCCTACAATGAGCAGTTCTTC.

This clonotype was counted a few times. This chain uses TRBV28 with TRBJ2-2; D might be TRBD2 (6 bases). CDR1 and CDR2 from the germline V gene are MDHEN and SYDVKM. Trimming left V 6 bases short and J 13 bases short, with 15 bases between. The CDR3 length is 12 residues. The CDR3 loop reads CASRGTGGGLFF. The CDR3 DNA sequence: TGTGCCAGCAGGGGGACTGGCGGCGGGCTGTTTTTT.

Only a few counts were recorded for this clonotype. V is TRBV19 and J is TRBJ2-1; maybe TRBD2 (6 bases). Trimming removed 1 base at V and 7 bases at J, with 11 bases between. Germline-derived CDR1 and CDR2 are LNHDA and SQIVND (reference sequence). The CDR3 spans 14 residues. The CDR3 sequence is CASSIAGVRNEQFF. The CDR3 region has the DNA TGTGCCAGTAGTATAGCGGGAGTGAGGAATGAGCAGTTCTTC. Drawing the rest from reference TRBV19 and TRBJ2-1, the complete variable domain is DGGITQSPKYLFRKEGQNVTLSCEQNLNHDAMYWYRQDPGQGLRLIYYSQIVNDFQKGDIAEGYSVSREKKESFPLTVTSAQKNPTAFYLCASSIAGVRNEQFFGPGTRLTVL.

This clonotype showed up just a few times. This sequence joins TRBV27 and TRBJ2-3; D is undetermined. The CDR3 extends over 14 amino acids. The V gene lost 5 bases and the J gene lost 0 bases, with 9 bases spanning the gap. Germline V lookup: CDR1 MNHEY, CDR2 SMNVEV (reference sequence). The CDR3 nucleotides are TGTGCCAGCAGTCAAACGTATAGCACAGATACGCAGTATTTT. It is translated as CASSQTYSTDTQYF.

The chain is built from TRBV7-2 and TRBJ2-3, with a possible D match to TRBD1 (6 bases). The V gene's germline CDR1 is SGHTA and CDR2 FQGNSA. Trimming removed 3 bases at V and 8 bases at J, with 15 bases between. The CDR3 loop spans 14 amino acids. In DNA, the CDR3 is TGTGCCAGCAGCTTGGCAGGGCTCAGGGGTACGCAGTATTTT. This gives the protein CASSLAGLRGTQYF.